This T cell receptor beta chain was captured by sequencing in a study of blood T cell repertoires in COVID-19. For the study at large: The study drew acute and convalescent COVID-19 samples from the United States, Italy and Spain. Sample material is recorded as cDNA or gDNA derived from T cells, B-cell-depleted T cells, or PBMCs.

V was cut by 5 bases and J by 5 bases, with 16 bases left in between. The CDR3 runs 14 residues. CDR1 and CDR2 from the germline V gene are SGHRS and YFSETQ. This clone was recorded only once. How the authors handled the data: Estimates of nucleated cell counts were drawn from the amplification of reference gene primers. Method: immunoSEQ multiplex PCR; TCRdb's copy keeps in-frame clones and lacks some. V and J calls and clone size are as listed in that table; D and trimming were resolved from the DNA. This sample has around 60,000 clones, with about nine tenths found just once. This receptor was taken from a woman aged 55-69 years with active COVID-19. The chain uses TRBV5-1 and TRBJ1-1, with D possibly TRBD1 on 5 matching bases. Sequenced: peripheral blood. The CDR3, as DNA: TGCGCCAGCAGAGTCCTGGGGGGAGGGACTGAAGCTTTCTTT. Amino acid sequence: CASRVLGGGTEAFF.